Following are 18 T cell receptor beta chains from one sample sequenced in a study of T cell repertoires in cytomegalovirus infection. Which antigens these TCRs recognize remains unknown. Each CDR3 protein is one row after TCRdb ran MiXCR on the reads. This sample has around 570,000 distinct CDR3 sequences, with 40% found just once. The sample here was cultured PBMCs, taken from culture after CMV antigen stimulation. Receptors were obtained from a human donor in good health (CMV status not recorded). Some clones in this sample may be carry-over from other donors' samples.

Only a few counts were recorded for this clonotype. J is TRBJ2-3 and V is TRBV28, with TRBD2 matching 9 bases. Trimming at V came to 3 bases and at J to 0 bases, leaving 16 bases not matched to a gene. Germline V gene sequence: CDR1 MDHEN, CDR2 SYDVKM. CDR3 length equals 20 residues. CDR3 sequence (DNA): TGTGCCAGCAGTTTCAATCCGGGACGCGGTAGCGGGGGCAGCACAGATACGCAGTATTTT. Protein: CASSFNPGRGSGGSTDTQYF.

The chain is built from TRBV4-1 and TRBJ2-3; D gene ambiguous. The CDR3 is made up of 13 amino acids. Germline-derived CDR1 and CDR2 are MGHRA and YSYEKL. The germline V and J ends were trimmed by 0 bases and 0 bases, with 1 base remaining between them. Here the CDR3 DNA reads TGCGCCAGCAGCCAAGAAAGCACAGATACGCAGTATTTT. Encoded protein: CASSQESTDTQYF.

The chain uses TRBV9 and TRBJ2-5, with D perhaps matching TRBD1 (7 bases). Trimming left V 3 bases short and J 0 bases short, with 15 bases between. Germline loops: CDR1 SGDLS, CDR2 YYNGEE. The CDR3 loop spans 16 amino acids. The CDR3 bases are TGTGCCAGCAGCGCCTATTCAGGGGGGTACCAAGAGACCCAGTACTTC. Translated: CASSAYSGGYQETQYF.

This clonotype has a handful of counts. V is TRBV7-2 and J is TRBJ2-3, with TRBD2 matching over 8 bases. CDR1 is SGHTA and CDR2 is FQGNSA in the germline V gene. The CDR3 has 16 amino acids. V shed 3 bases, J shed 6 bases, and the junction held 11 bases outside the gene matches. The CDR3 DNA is TGTGCCAGCAGCTTGTACGGGGGGGGTCGAGGGGATACGCAGTATTTT. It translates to CASSLYGGGRGDTQYF.

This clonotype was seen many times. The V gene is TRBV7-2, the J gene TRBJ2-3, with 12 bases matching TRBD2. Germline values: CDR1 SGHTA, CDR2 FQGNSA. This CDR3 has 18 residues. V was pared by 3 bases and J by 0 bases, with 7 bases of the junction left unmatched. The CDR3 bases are TGTGCCAGCAGCTTGGCGGCTAGCGGGGGGGTGAGCACAGATACGCAGTATTTT. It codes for CASSLAASGGVSTDTQYF.

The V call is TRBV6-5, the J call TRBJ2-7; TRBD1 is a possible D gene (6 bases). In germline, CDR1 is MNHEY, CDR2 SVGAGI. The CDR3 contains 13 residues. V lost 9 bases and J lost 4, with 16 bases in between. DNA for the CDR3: TGTGCCAGTACCGGGACACTTACATACGAGCAGTACTTC. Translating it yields CASTGTLTYEQYF.

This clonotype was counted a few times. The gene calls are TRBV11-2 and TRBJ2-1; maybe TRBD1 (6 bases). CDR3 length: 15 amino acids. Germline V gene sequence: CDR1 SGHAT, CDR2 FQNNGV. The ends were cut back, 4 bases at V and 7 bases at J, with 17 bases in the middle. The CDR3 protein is CASSSDSLSPNEQFF. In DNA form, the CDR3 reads TGTGCCAGCAGCTCGGACAGCCTATCTCCTAATGAGCAGTTCTTC.

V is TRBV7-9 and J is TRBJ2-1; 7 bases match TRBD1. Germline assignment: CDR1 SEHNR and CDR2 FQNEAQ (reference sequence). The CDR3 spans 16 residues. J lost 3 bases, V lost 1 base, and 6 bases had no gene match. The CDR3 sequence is CASSLVGTDNYNEQFF. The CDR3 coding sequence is TGTGCCAGCAGCTTAGTAGGGACAGACAACTACAATGAGCAGTTCTTC.

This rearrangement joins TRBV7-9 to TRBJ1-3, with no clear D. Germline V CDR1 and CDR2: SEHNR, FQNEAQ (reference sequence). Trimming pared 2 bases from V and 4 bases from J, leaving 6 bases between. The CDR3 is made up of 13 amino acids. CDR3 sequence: CASSLIRGNTIYF. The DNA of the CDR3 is TGTGCCAGCAGCTTAATACGGGGAAACACCATATATTTT.

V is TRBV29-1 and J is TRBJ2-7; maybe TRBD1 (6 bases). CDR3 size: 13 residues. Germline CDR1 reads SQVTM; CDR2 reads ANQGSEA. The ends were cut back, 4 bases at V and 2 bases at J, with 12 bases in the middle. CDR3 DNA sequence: TGCAGCGTTGGGGGACATTCGACCTACGAGCAGTACTTC. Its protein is CSVGGHSTYEQYF.

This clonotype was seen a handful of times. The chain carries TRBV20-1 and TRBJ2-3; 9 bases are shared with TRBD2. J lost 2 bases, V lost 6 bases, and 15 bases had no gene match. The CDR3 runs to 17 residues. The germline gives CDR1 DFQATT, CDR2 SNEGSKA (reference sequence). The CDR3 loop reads CSASTSGTGKITDTQYF. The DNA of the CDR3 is TGCAGTGCGTCGACTAGCGGAACAGGGAAAATCACAGATACGCAGTATTTT.

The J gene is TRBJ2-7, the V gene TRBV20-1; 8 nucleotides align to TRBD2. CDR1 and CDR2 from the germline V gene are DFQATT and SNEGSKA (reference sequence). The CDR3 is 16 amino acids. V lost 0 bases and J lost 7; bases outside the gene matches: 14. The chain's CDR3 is CSARDPSGGRGLEQYF. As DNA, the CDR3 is TGCAGTGCTAGAGATCCCAGCGGGGGCCGTGGGTTGGAGCAGTACTTC.

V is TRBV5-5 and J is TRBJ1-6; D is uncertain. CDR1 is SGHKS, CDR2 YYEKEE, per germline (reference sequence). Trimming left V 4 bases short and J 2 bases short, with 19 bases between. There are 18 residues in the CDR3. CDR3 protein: CASSRSSAGETYNSPLHF. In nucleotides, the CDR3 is TGTGCCAGCAGCCGAAGTTCGGCGGGAGAGACCTATAATTCACCCCTCCACTTT. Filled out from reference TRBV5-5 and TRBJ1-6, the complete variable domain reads DAGVTQSPTHLIKTRGQQVTLRCSPISGHKSVSWYQQVLGQGPQFIFQYYEKEERGRGNFPDRFSARQFPNYSSELNVNALLLGDSALYLCASSRSSAGETYNSPLHFGNGTRLTVT.

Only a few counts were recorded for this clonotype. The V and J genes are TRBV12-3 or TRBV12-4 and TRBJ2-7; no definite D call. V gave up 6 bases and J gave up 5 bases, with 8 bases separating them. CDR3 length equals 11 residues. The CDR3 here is CASSLSNEQYF. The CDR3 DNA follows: TGTGCCAGCAGCCTATCCAACGAGCAGTACTTC.

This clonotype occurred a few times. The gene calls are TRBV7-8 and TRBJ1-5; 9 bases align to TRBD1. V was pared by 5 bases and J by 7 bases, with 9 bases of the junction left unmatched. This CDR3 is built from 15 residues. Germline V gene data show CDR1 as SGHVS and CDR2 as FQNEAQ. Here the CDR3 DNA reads TGTGCCAGCAGCCCCCGGGACAGGGCCCTACAGCCCCAGCATTTT. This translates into CASSPRDRALQPQHF.

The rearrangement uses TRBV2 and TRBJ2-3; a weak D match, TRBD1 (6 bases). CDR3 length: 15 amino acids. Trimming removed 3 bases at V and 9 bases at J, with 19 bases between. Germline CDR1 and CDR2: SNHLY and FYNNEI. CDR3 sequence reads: CASSEAGIRGDTQYF. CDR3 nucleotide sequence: TGTGCCAGCAGTGAGGCAGGGATCAGGGGAGACACGCAGTATTTT.

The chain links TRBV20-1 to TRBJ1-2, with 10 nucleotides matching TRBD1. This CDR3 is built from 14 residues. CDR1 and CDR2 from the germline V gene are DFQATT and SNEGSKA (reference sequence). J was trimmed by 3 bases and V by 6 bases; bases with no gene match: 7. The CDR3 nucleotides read TGCAGTGCCTCCCCGGGGACAGGGGACTATGGCTACACCTTC. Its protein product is CSASPGTGDYGYTF.

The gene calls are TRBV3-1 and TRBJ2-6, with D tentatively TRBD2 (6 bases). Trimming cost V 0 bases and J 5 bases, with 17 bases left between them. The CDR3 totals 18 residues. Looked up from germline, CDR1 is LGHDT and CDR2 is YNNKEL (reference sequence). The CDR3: CASSQEGGTVAWANVLTF. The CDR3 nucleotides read TGTGCCAGCAGCCAAGAGGGCGGGACCGTCGCCTGGGCCAACGTCCTGACTTTC.